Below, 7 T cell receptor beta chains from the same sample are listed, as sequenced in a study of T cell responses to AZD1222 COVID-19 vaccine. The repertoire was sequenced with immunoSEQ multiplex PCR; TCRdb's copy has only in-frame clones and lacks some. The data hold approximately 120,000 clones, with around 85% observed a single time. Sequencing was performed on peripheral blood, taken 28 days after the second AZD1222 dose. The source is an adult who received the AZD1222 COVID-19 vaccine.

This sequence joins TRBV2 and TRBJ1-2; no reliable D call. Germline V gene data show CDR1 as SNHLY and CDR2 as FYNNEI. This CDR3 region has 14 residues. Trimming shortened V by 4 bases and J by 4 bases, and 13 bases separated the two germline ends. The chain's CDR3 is CASSAGRESYGYTF. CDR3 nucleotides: TGTGCCAGCAGTGCCGGGCGAGAAAGCTATGGCTACACCTTC.

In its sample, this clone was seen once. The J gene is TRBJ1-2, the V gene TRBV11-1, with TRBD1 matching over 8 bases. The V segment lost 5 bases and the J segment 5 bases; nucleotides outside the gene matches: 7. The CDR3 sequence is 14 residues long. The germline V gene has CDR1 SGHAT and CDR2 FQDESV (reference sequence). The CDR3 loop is CASSNTQGEYGYTF. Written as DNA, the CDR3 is TGTGCCAGCAGCAATACACAGGGGGAGTATGGCTACACCTTC. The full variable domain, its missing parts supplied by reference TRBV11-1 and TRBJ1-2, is EAEVAQSPRYKITEKSQAVAFWCDPISGHATLYWYRQILGQGPELLVQFQDESVVDDSQLPKDRFSAERLKGVDSTLKIQPAELGDSAMYLCASSNTQGEYGYTFGSGTRLTVV.

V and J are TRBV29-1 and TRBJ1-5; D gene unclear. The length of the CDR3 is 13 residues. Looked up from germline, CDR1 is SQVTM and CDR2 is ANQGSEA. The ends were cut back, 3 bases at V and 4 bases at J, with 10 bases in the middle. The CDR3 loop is CSVDIGRNQPQHF. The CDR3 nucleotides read TGCAGCGTTGATATCGGGCGAAATCAGCCCCAGCATTTT.

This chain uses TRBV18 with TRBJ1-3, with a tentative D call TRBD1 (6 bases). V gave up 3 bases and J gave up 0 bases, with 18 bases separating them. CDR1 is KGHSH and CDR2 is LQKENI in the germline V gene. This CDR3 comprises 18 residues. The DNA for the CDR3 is TGTGCCAGCTCACCGATCTTTGGGACATCTCCCTCTGGAAACACCATATATTTT. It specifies CASSPIFGTSPSGNTIYF.

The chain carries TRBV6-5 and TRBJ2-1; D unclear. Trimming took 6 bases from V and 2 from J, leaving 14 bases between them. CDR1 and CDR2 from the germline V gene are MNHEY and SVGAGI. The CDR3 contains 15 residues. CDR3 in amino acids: CASRDGAGAYNEQFF. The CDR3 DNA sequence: TGTGCCAGCAGGGATGGTGCTGGCGCCTACAATGAGCAGTTCTTC.

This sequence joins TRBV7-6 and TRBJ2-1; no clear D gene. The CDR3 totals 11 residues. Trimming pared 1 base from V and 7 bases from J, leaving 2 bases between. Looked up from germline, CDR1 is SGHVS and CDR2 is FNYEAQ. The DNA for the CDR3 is TGTGCCAGCAGCTTAGGGAATGAGCAGTTCTTC. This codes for CASSLGNEQFF.

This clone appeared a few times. In DNA form, the CDR3 reads TGTGCCAGCAGTTCCCAGGGGGCCTGGCAGCCCCAGCATTTT. It translates to CASSSQGAWQPQHF. The chain carries TRBV27 and TRBJ1-5, with 8 bases matching TRBD1. The CDR3 has 14 amino acids. In germline, CDR1 is MNHEY, CDR2 SMNVEV (reference sequence). V was pared by 4 bases and J by 7 bases, with 6 bases of the junction left unmatched.